A selection of T cell receptor beta chains follows, all from one sample in a study of shared T cell receptors in the human thymus. The method was immunoSEQ multiplex PCR; TCRdb's version includes in-frame clones alone and lacks a portion of them. The repertoire consists of 650,000 to 950,000 clones, with 80% to 90% occurring once and the leading ten covering more than 0.008%. These data were also filed under a second study, of human thymus T cells.

Sequenced sample: thymocytes. These receptors were obtained from a girl in the first two years of life with a congenital heart defect. CDR3s include the opening cysteine and the closing phenylalanine or tryptophan. The D gene is left open where the match is weak. Only part of the rows carry a size: once, few, many, or a class if the clone is expanded.

v_call	d_call	j_call	clone_size	cdr3_aa	cdr3_nt
TRBV14	TRBD1	TRBJ2-3	-	CAHRDRETDTQYF	TGTGCCCACCGGGACAGGGAGACAGATACGCAGTATTTT
TRBV19	TRBD2	TRBJ2-1	-	CASNPSKREYNEQFF	TGTGCCAGTAACCCCTCAAAGCGGGAATACAATGAGCAGTTCTTC
TRBV7-2	TRBD2	TRBJ2-4	-	CASSEEVGLAGDLRF	TGTGCCAGCAGCGAGGAAGTCGGTCTAGCGGGGGACTTGCGATTC
TRBV4-3	-	TRBJ2-1	-	CASSQDPGGSHNEQFF	TGCGCCAGCAGCCAAGATCCCGGGGGTTCCCACAATGAGCAGTTCTTC
TRBV6-5	-	TRBJ1-1	-	CASSQQRGSEAFF	TGTGCCAGCAGTCAACAGAGGGGGTCTGAAGCTTTCTTT
TRBV7-8	-	TRBJ1-1	-	CASSPTGNTEAFF	TGTGCCAGCAGCCCAACGGGGAACACTGAAGCTTTCTTT
TRBV15	-	TRBJ1-6	-	CATSRALSEPNNSPLHF	TGTGCCACCAGCAGAGCTTTGTCGGAGCCGAATAATTCACCCCTCCACTTT
TRBV6-1	-	TRBJ2-3	-	CASSVDYPRTADTQYF	TGTGCCAGCAGTGTAGACTACCCCCGTACCGCAGATACGCAGTATTTT
TRBV11-2	TRBD1	TRBJ1-2	-	CASRHHPRDSHYGYTF	TGTGCCAGCAGACACCACCCCCGGGACAGCCACTATGGCTACACCTTC
TRBV29-1	TRBD1	TRBJ2-3	-	CSVRDRVTDTQYF	TGCAGCGTAAGGGACAGGGTCACAGATACGCAGTATTTT
TRBV5-1	-	TRBJ2-3	once	CASSGTELRTDTQYF	TGCGCCAGCAGCGGCACAGAGCTCCGCACAGATACGCAGTATTTT
TRBV6-6	-	TRBJ2-7	once	CASNHRDEQYF	TGTGCCAGCAATCACAGGGACGAGCAGTACTTC
TRBV10-3	TRBD1	TRBJ1-5	-	CAISESGTGRNQPQHF	TGTGCCATCAGTGAATCCGGGACAGGGCGCAATCAGCCCCAGCATTTT
TRBV19	TRBD1	TRBJ2-1	-	CASSNRDRRNNEQFF	TGTGCCAGTAGTAACCGGGACAGGAGAAACAATGAGCAGTTCTTC
TRBV14	-	TRBJ2-2	once	CASSQGRGLSPRTKAGELFF	TGTGCCAGCAGCCAAGGGCGGGGCCTCTCTCCGAGAACGAAGGCCGGGGAGCTGTTTTTT
TRBV18	-	TRBJ1-2	-	CASSHRRNTPPNYGYTF	TGTGCCAGCTCACATAGAAGAAATACCCCTCCTAACTATGGCTACACCTTC
TRBV27	TRBD1	TRBJ2-5	few	CASSLTGQGWERETQYF	TGTGCCAGCAGTTTAACGGGACAGGGTTGGGAGAGGGAGACCCAGTACTTC
TRBV6-5	TRBD1	TRBJ1-5	-	CASSSRDRRGNQPQHF	TGTGCCAGCAGTTCCCGGGACAGAAGAGGCAATCAGCCCCAGCATTTT
TRBV10-1	-	TRBJ2-7	-	CASTGRSYEQYF	TGCGCCAGTACCGGCAGGTCCTACGAGCAGTACTTC
TRBV13	TRBD1	TRBJ1-1	-	CASSPWDRGGTEAFF	TGTGCCAGCAGCCCTTGGGACAGGGGGGGCACTGAAGCTTTCTTT
TRBV9	-	TRBJ2-6	-	CASSVPGGKRSGANVLTF	TGTGCCAGCAGCGTACCCGGGGGTAAGAGGTCTGGGGCCAACGTCCTGACTTTC
TRBV19	TRBD1	TRBJ2-6	-	CASTGTGDFGANVLTF	TGTGCCAGTACCGGGACAGGGGATTTTGGGGCCAACGTCCTGACTTTC
TRBV5-5	-	TRBJ1-1	-	CASSLTGQQNTEAFF	TGTGCCAGCAGCTTAACAGGACAGCAGAACACTGAAGCTTTCTTT
TRBV28	-	TRBJ1-2	-	CASSPRRPDSRPNYGYTF	TGTGCCAGCAGTCCACGGAGACCAGATTCAAGACCCAACTATGGCTACACCTTC
TRBV28	TRBD1	TRBJ2-2	-	CASRGSRDRRFHTGELFF	TGTGCCAGCAGAGGTAGCCGGGACAGGCGATTCCACACCGGGGAGCTGTTTTTT
TRBV27	TRBD1	TRBJ1-5	-	CASTPDREFDQPQHF	TGTGCCAGCACCCCGGACAGGGAATTCGATCAGCCCCAGCATTTT
TRBV14	-	TRBJ1-3	-	CASSQGTVGNTIYF	TGTGCCAGCAGCCAAGGGACAGTAGGAAACACCATATATTTT
TRBV5-8	-	TRBJ1-1	-	CASRRPGHGGTEAFF	TGTGCCAGCAGACGACCGGGACACGGAGGCACTGAAGCTTTCTTT
TRBV2	-	TRBJ2-7	-	CARTRGPDSYEQYF	TGTGCCAGGACGCGTGGACCGGACAGCTACGAGCAGTACTTC
TRBV28	TRBD1	TRBJ1-5	once	CASRSPGQENQPQHF	TGTGCCAGCAGAAGTCCGGGACAGGAGAATCAGCCCCAGCATTTT
TRBV7-2	-	TRBJ1-6	-	CASSPHRGFKSPLHF	TGTGCCAGCAGCCCCCATAGGGGTTTTAAATCACCCCTCCACTTT
TRBV5-6	-	TRBJ2-7	-	CASSLHQRNSYEQYF	TGTGCCAGCAGCTTGCACCAGCGGAACTCCTACGAGCAGTACTTC
TRBV25-1	-	TRBJ1-2	few	CASSPHQPVQRYGYTF	TGTGCCAGCAGTCCCCATCAGCCTGTTCAGCGGTATGGCTACACCTTC
TRBV7-9	TRBD2	TRBJ2-1	-	CASSPRTSGVTYNEQFF	TGTGCCAGCAGCCCCCGGACTAGCGGGGTTACCTACAATGAGCAGTTCTTC
TRBV7-6	TRBD2	TRBJ2-3	-	CASSLKILRGGIGDTQYF	TGTGCCAGCAGCTTAAAGATTCTCCGGGGGGGTATAGGAGATACGCAGTATTTT
TRBV28	-	TRBJ1-2	-	CASTSRGSRNGYTF	TGTGCCAGCACCTCCCGAGGGAGTAGAAATGGCTACACCTTC
TRBV7-2	-	TRBJ1-1	-	CASKKTKESEAFF	TGTGCCAGCAAAAAAACCAAGGAGTCTGAAGCTTTCTTT
TRBV25-1	-	TRBJ2-7	-	CASSENSSSYEQYF	TGTGCCAGCAGTGAGAACAGCAGCTCCTACGAGCAGTACTTC
TRBV11-3	-	TRBJ2-2	-	CASSRGGELFF	TGTGCCAGCAGCCGGGGGGGGGAGCTGTTTTTT
TRBV27	TRBD2	TRBJ2-3	-	CASSSHPGPSGGGPYERTDTQYF	TGTGCCAGCAGTTCCCACCCCGGGCCTAGCGGGGGGGGACCATACGAACGCACAGATACGCAGTATTTT
TRBV5-4	TRBD2	TRBJ2-5	-	CASRLAGGETQYF	TGTGCCAGCAGACTAGCGGGGGGAGAGACCCAGTACTTC
TRBV6-1	-	TRBJ1-2	-	CASSVDSQYGYTF	TGTGCCAGCAGTGTCGACAGCCAGTATGGCTACACCTTC
TRBV4-1	-	TRBJ1-5	once	CASSQGPGLNQPQHF	TGCGCCAGCAGCCAAGGGCCGGGACTAAATCAGCCCCAGCATTTT
TRBV18	-	TRBJ1-1	-	CASFQGGNTEAFF	TGTGCCAGCTTTCAGGGCGGGAACACTGAAGCTTTCTTT
TRBV6-1	-	TRBJ1-3	-	CASSEVRIRRNTIYF	TGTGCCAGCAGTGAGGTCCGAATCAGGAGGAACACCATATATTTT
TRBV5-6	-	TRBJ1-4	-	CASSWDAPGVATNEKLFF	TGTGCCAGCAGCTGGGATGCCCCAGGGGTTGCAACTAATGAAAAACTGTTTTTT
TRBV7-3	TRBD2	TRBJ2-1	-	CASSLTGRGGDNEQFF	TGTGCCAGCAGCTTAACGGGCCGGGGGGGTGACAATGAGCAGTTCTTC
TRBV2	-	TRBJ1-2	-	CASSEPWCERPLISNRGACGYTF	TGTGCCAGCAGTGAGCCCTGGTGTGAGAGACCCCTTATATCCAATCGAGGCGCGTGTGGCTACACCTTC
TRBV10-2	TRBD1	TRBJ1-6	-	CASSAFGTGVGSGNSPLHF	TGCGCCAGCAGTGCTTTCGGGACAGGGGTAGGGTCGGGCAATTCACCCCTCCACTTT
TRBV19	TRBD1	TRBJ2-3	-	CASSSTGSQIRRDTQYF	TGTGCCAGTAGTTCGACAGGGTCCCAAATAAGGAGGGATACGCAGTATTTT
TRBV6-6	-	TRBJ2-3	once	CASSQGPGTDTQYF	TGTGCCAGCAGCCAAGGTCCGGGGACAGATACGCAGTATTTT
TRBV29-1	-	TRBJ2-3	-	CSVECLAEYTDTQYF	TGCAGCGTTGAATGCTTAGCGGAGTACACAGATACGCAGTATTTT